These T cell receptor beta chains were read from a single sample in a study of blood T cell repertoires in COVID-19. TCRdb keeps only in-frame clones here, not all; method: immunoSEQ multiplex PCR. The repertoire consists of 60,000 to 80,000 clones, with 86% occurring once and the leading ten covering under 1.5%. The sequenced sample was peripheral blood. These receptors all come from a woman of 80 years or more with acute or convalescent COVID-19. Both conserved end residues are part of each CDR3. D genes are given only for firm matches. Size tells how often a clone was seen (once, few, many) or the class of an expanded clone, and some rows leave it out.

v_gene,j_gene,d_gene,abundance,CDR3nt,CDR3aa
TRBV7-2,TRBJ2-7,-,-,TGTGCCAGCAGCTTAGGGCCCCCCGCCTACGAGCAGTACTTC,CASSLGPPAYEQYF
TRBV12-3/TRBV12-4,TRBJ2-1,-,-,TGTGCCAGCAGCACATACAATGAGCAGTTCTTC,CASSTYNEQFF
TRBV2,TRBJ2-7,-,once,TGTGCCAGCAGGACAGGGCCTGGGGGGGAGCAGTACTTC,CASRTGPGGEQYF
TRBV19,TRBJ1-1,-,once,TGTGCCAGTAGGGATACGGTCCAGGGGAACACTGAAGCTTTCTTT,CASRDTVQGNTEAFF
TRBV12-3/TRBV12-4,TRBJ2-3,TRBD2,-,TGTGCCAGCAGTCCAACTAGCGGATGGCAGTATTTT,CASSPTSGWQYF
TRBV7-4,TRBJ2-7,-,-,TGTGCCAGCAGCGGCCCAGGGTACGAGCAGTACTTC,CASSGPGYEQYF
TRBV4-3,TRBJ2-7,-,-,TGCGCCAGCAGCCAAAGGGTGCCTGGACAGTTACTTTCGAGCTCCTACGAGCAGTACTTC,CASSQRVPGQLLSSSYEQYF
TRBV3-1/TRBV3-2,TRBJ2-3,TRBD1,-,TGTGCCAGCCGAGGGACAGGGGGCACAGATACGCAGTATTTT,CASRGTGGTDTQYF
TRBV4-2,TRBJ2-3,-,-,TGTGCCAGCAGCCTTCGGGGGGCAACAGATACGCAGTATTTT,CASSLRGATDTQYF
TRBV7-2,TRBJ2-2,-,-,TGTGCCAGCAGCTGGTCGGACAGTTCGGTAACCGGGGAGCTGTTTTTT,CASSWSDSSVTGELFF
TRBV5-1,TRBJ2-7,-,-,TGCGCCAGCAGCTCAATCCAGGGGAGGGCCTACGAGCAGTACTTC,CASSSIQGRAYEQYF
TRBV7-3,TRBJ2-7,-,-,TGTGCCAGCAGCCGCTACAGCTCCTACGAGCAGTACTTC,CASSRYSSYEQYF
TRBV3-1/TRBV3-2,TRBJ2-3,TRBD2,once,TGTGCCAGCAGCCCTCGACTAGCGGGAGCCGATACGCAGTATTTT,CASSPRLAGADTQYF
TRBV6-2/TRBV6-3,TRBJ1-2,-,-,TGTGCCAGCAGTTACTCCTCCGGCTACACCTTC,CASSYSSGYTF
TRBV3-1/TRBV3-2,TRBJ1-1,-,few,TGTGCCAGCAGCCTATCAGACAGGAACACTGAAGCTTTCTTT,CASSLSDRNTEAFF
TRBV5-1,TRBJ2-3,TRBD2,-,TGCGCCAGCAGCTTGGATATAGCGGGGACTTCAAATACGCAGTATTTT,CASSLDIAGTSNTQYF
TRBV7-9,TRBJ2-1,-,-,TGTGCCAGCAGCCCCGGGTCCTTGGGGCAGTTCTTC,CASSPGSLGQFF
TRBV7-3,TRBJ2-1,-,-,TGTGCCAGCAGCTTAATCCCTGGGCCCTTAGGGGGATCCAATGAGCAGTTCTTC,CASSLIPGPLGGSNEQFF
TRBV6-5,TRBJ1-2,-,-,TGTGCCAGCAGTTACGGGGGCGAGCCCTCTTATGGCTACACCTTC,CASSYGGEPSYGYTF
TRBV28,TRBJ2-7,-,-,TGTGCCAGCAGAGGAGGTCACCAAACCTACGAGCAGTACTTC,CASRGGHQTYEQYF
TRBV28,TRBJ1-1,-,-,TGTGCCAGCAGCAGGGATCAACCTGAAGCTTTCTTT,CASSRDQPEAFF
TRBV18,TRBJ1-1,TRBD1,once,TGTGCCAGCTCACGCGGGACAGTAAACACTGAAGCTTTCTTT,CASSRGTVNTEAFF
TRBV2,TRBJ2-7,TRBD1,-,TGTGCCAGCAGTGGTCTAGAGACAGGGCCCGTCTACGAGCAGTACTTC,CASSGLETGPVYEQYF
TRBV6-5,TRBJ1-4,TRBD1,-,TGTGCCAGCAGGCCCCCAGGGGGCGATGGTGAAAAACTGTTTTTT,CASRPPGGDGEKLFF
TRBV28,TRBJ1-6,TRBD1,-,TGTGCCAGCAGTTTATATCTTCGGGGCAGGGGGCGGGGGTCCTATAATTCACCCCTCCACTTT,CASSLYLRGRGRGSYNSPLHF
TRBV19,TRBJ1-1,-,-,TGTGCCAGTATTGGTGGGCAGGTGGGGAACACTGAAGCTTTCTTT,CASIGGQVGNTEAFF
TRBV11-2,TRBJ2-2,TRBD2,once,TGTGCCAGCAGCTTAGAGACTAGCGGGGGAGTATCTACCGGGGAGCTGTTTTTT,CASSLETSGGVSTGELFF
TRBV4-2,TRBJ2-4,-,-,TGTGCCAGCAGCCAAGAGAGTTTAGCGCGATCAAACATTCAGTACTTC,CASSQESLARSNIQYF
TRBV3-1/TRBV3-2,TRBJ2-1,TRBD2,-,TGTGCCAGCAGCTCCCCTCCCGGGACTAGCGGGAGGCCCCACAATGAGCAGTTCTTC,CASSSPPGTSGRPHNEQFF
TRBV4-3,TRBJ1-1,-,-,TGCGCCAGCAGCCAAGATCGGGCAGGGTCGAACACTGAAGCTTTCTTT,CASSQDRAGSNTEAFF
TRBV6-2/TRBV6-3,TRBJ2-1,-,-,TGTGCCAGCAGTGGGCCCCCCTACAATGAGCAGTTCTTC,CASSGPPYNEQFF
TRBV5-8,TRBJ2-5,-,-,TGTGCCAGCAGCTTGGCGAGGACTCAAGAGACCCAGTACTTC,CASSLARTQETQYF
TRBV5-1,TRBJ2-1,TRBD1,-,TGCGCCAGCAGCTTCCGACAGGGGGCCTACAATGAGCAGTTCTTC,CASSFRQGAYNEQFF
TRBV19,TRBJ1-4,-,-,TGTGCCAGCCTGGGGCACGGTAATGAAAAACTGTTTTTT,CASLGHGNEKLFF
TRBV2,TRBJ1-2,-,-,TGTGCCAGCAGTGGTGTAGTTAACTATGGCTACACCTTC,CASSGVVNYGYTF
TRBV10-3,TRBJ2-7,TRBD2,-,TGTGCCATCAGTGATCCTAGCGGGCCCTCCTACGAGCAGTACTTC,CAISDPSGPSYEQYF
TRBV7-2,TRBJ2-2,TRBD2,few,TGTGCCAGCAGCTTACTCAGTAGCGGGGGATTCGGGGAGCTGTTTTTT,CASSLLSSGGFGELFF
TRBV11-2,TRBJ2-7,-,-,TGTGCCAGCAGCTTAGCAGGGAAATCCTACGAGCAGTACTTC,CASSLAGKSYEQYF
TRBV18,TRBJ2-7,TRBD1,-,TGTGCCAGCTCACGGGACAGCTCCTACGAGCAGTACTTC,CASSRDSSYEQYF
TRBV29-1,TRBJ1-2,-,-,TGCAGCGTTGACGTAAACGGGGGCTACACCTTC,CSVDVNGGYTF
TRBV30,TRBJ1-2,-,-,TGTGCCTGGAGTGTACAGGTGACACGCGGCTACACCTTC,CAWSVQVTRGYTF
TRBV4-3,TRBJ1-1,-,-,TGCGCCAGCAGCCGAAACTCGGGGACTGAAGCTTTCTTT,CASSRNSGTEAFF
TRBV7-9,TRBJ2-1,-,-,TGTGCCAGCAGCTTGCGGACAGGAGGGATCGGGAATGAGCAGTTCTTC,CASSLRTGGIGNEQFF
TRBV15,TRBJ1-4,-,-,TGTGCCACCAGTACCCCTTCTATGCTAGGCGAAAAACTGTTTTTT,CATSTPSMLGEKLFF